The 26 T cell receptor beta chains below come from one sample, sequenced in a study of T cell responses to AZD1222 COVID-19 vaccine. Clones were read by immunoSEQ multiplex PCR, and TCRdb kept only the in-frame ones, dropping some. The sample holds fewer than 130,000 clones, approximately 90% seen once. The sequenced sample was peripheral blood, obtained on day 0 of AZD1222 vaccination. These receptors were obtained from an adult in good health.

This sequence joins TRBV27 and TRBJ2-1, with 8 bases that match TRBD2. The CDR3 is 14 residues long. V lost 4 bases to trimming and J lost 9 bases; unmatched junction nucleotides: 8. Per the germline V gene, CDR1 is MNHEY and CDR2 is SMNVEV (reference sequence). In DNA, the CDR3 is TGTGCCAGCAGTTCAGCGGGAGTGGGTGGTGAGCAGTTCTTC. This gives the protein CASSSAGVGGEQFF.

This clone was seen once. The V and J genes are TRBV19 and TRBJ2-1; D is undetermined. The CDR3 consists of 15 residues. From germline, CDR1 is LNHDA and CDR2 SQIVND (reference sequence). V lost 1 base and J lost 4, with 11 bases in between. CDR3 sequence: CASSIGLNPYNEQFF. The CDR3 DNA sequence: TGTGCCAGTAGTATAGGACTGAACCCTTACAATGAGCAGTTCTTC.

This clone was counted once. V and J are TRBV18 and TRBJ1-2; 7 bases are shared with TRBD1. Germline V gene lookup returns CDR1 KGHSH and CDR2 LQKENI. The V and J ends lost 5 bases and 2 bases, in that order; junction bases with no gene match: 8. The CDR3 is 15 amino acids. The CDR3: CASSDLQGPNYGYTF. CDR3 bases: TGTGCCAGCTCAGATTTACAGGGGCCCAACTATGGCTACACCTTC.

V gene TRBV7-9 combines with J gene TRBJ2-3; D remains unclear. Trimming shortened V by 1 base and J by 7 bases, and 15 bases separated the two germline ends. CDR3 length: 15 amino acids. The V gene's germline CDR1 is SEHNR and CDR2 FQNEAQ (reference sequence). CDR3 region: CASSLGLGLGYTQYF. The DNA of the CDR3 is TGTGCCAGCAGCTTAGGGCTTGGTCTTGGGTATACGCAGTATTTT. Full variable domain (outside the CDR3, taken from reference TRBV7-9 and TRBJ2-3): DTGVSQNPRHKITKRGQNVTFRCDPISEHNRLYWYRQTLGQGPEFLTYFQNEAQLEKSRLLSDRFSAERPKGSFSTLEIQRTEQGDSAMYLCASSLGLGLGYTQYFGPGTRLTVL.

The V call is TRBV7-2, the J call TRBJ2-5, with D perhaps TRBD1 (6 bases). Per the germline V gene, CDR1 is SGHTA and CDR2 is FQGNSA. Trimming removed 5 bases at V and 5 bases at J, with 9 bases between. This CDR3 is built from 12 residues. CDR3 sequence: CASSPGVETQYF. For the CDR3, the DNA is TGTGCCAGCAGCCCAGGGGTTGAGACCCAGTACTTC.

This chain connects TRBV3-1 (or the pseudogene TRBV3-2) to TRBJ2-2; unclear D gene. In germline, CDR1 is LGHDT, CDR2 YNNKEL (reference sequence). V shed 10 bases and J shed 0 bases, with 12 bases lying between them. The CDR3 sequence is 14 residues long. CDR3 sequence (DNA): TGTGCCACCACGTCCCCCTCGAACACCGGGGAGCTGTTTTTT. This codes for CATTSPSNTGELFF.

The chain is built from TRBV19 and TRBJ1-5; a possible D gene is TRBD1 (5 bases). This CDR3 comprises 16 residues. The V end lost 7 bases, the J end lost 1 base, and 17 bases lay between the germline ends. The V gene's germline CDR1 is LNHDA and CDR2 SQIVND (reference sequence). The CDR3 region is CASTIGVGGSNQPQHF. CDR3 DNA sequence: TGTGCCAGTACCATAGGGGTGGGGGGAAGCAATCAGCCCCAGCATTTT. Drawing the rest from reference TRBV19 and TRBJ1-5, the complete variable domain is DGGITQSPKYLFRKEGQNVTLSCEQNLNHDAMYWYRQDPGQGLRLIYYSQIVNDFQKGDIAEGYSVSREKKESFPLTVTSAQKNPTAFYLCASTIGVGGSNQPQHFGDGTRLSIL.

V is TRBV5-1 and J is TRBJ2-7, with TRBD2 matching over 7 bases. The CDR3 loop spans 16 amino acids. Germline V gives CDR1 SGHRS, CDR2 YFSETQ. V lost 0 bases, J lost 2 bases, and 8 bases stayed unmatched. The chain's CDR3 is CASSLGGPSGAYEQYF. The DNA of the CDR3 is TGCGCCAGCAGCTTGGGGGGTCCTAGCGGTGCCTACGAGCAGTACTTC.

The chain employs TRBV2 and TRBJ2-3; no reliable D call. This CDR3 region has 14 residues. Germline-derived CDR1 and CDR2 are SNHLY and FYNNEI. Trimming pared 3 bases from V and 6 bases from J, leaving 13 bases between. CDR3 sequence (DNA): TGTGCCAGCAGTGATTCGCGGCCCCAGGATACGCAGTATTTT. Protein: CASSDSRPQDTQYF.

The rearrangement joins TRBV28 to TRBJ2-7; maybe TRBD1 (6 bases). The V and J ends lost 2 bases and 3 bases respectively, with 11 bases between them. The germline V gene encodes CDR1 MDHEN and CDR2 SYDVKM. This CDR3 region has 14 residues. CDR3 sequence (DNA): TGTGCCAGCAGTTTAGTACAGGGCCGCTACGAGCAGTACTTC. This sequence encodes CASSLVQGRYEQYF.

The rearrangement joins TRBV7-2 to TRBJ1-2, with D tentatively TRBD1 (6 bases). Germline loops: CDR1 SGHTA, CDR2 FQGNSA. The CDR3 contains 17 residues. V gave up 5 bases and J gave up 4 bases, with 23 bases separating them. DNA of the CDR3: TGTGCCAGCAGCCAAGGAGAGACGGGGGCAGCGGGCTATGGCTACACCTTC. This codes for CASSQGETGAAGYGYTF.

By frequency in the sample, this clone is medium-sized. The junction departs from the called germline gene at one end, perhaps through a read error. This chain links TRBV5-1 with TRBJ2-7; the D is unclear. This CDR3 contains 11 residues. The germline V gene has CDR1 SGHRS and CDR2 YFSETQ. The CDR3: CASGFGEEQYF. The CDR3 nucleotides are TGCGCCAGCGGCTTTGGGGAAGAGCAGTACTTC.

This clone showed up just once. The chain links TRBV5-5 to TRBJ1-1, with 8 positions matching TRBD1. Germline assignment: CDR1 SGHKS and CDR2 YYEKEE (reference sequence). The CDR3 loop spans 15 amino acids. J lost 0 bases, V lost 5 bases, and 6 bases had no gene match. The CDR3 protein is CASRVGQGMNTEAFF. The CDR3 DNA follows: TGTGCCAGCAGGGTCGGACAGGGTATGAACACTGAAGCTTTCTTT.

The gene calls are TRBV5-4 and TRBJ2-3, with D perhaps matching TRBD1 or TRBD2 (5 bases each). Germline V gene data show CDR1 as SGHNT and CDR2 as YYREEE (reference sequence). V was cut by 5 bases and J by 0 bases, with 13 bases left in between. CDR3 size: 15 residues. CDR3 nucleotides: TGTGCCAGCAGTTCCGGGACCACCAGCACAGATACGCAGTATTTT. Residues: CASSSGTTSTDTQYF.

This clone came up once. This chain connects TRBV30 to TRBJ2-7; D possibly uses TRBD1 or TRBD2 (6 bases each). CDR1 is GTSNPN and CDR2 is SVGIG in the germline V gene (reference sequence). Deletions cut 3 bases from V and 2 bases from J, with 14 bases between. CDR3 length: 14 residues. The CDR3 DNA reads as TGTGCCTGGAGGAGTGTGCGGGACACCTACGAGCAGTACTTC. Amino acid sequence: CAWRSVRDTYEQYF.

The CDR3 protein is CATRGVMGTEAFF. The CDR3, as DNA: TGTGCCACCAGAGGGGTTATGGGCACTGAAGCTTTCTTT. V and J are TRBV6-5 and TRBJ1-1, with D perhaps TRBD1 (5 bases). The V end lost 10 bases, the J end lost 4 bases, and 16 bases lay between the germline ends. Germline V gene data show CDR1 as MNHEY and CDR2 as SVGAGI. This CDR3 has 13 residues.

V usage is TRBV19 and J usage is TRBJ1-2; D call uncertain. Germline V gene sequence: CDR1 LNHDA, CDR2 SQIVND (reference sequence). V shed 3 bases and J shed 2 bases, with 16 bases lying between them. This CDR3 has 16 residues. In nucleotides, the CDR3 is TGTGCCAGTAGTATGTCCCAATATCAGGAAAACTATGGCTACACCTTC. As protein: CASSMSQYQENYGYTF.

CDR3 sequence reads: CASSFGRGDHTGELFF. DNA for the CDR3: TGCGCCAGCAGCTTTGGGCGGGGAGACCACACCGGGGAGCTGTTTTTT. The J gene is TRBJ2-2, the V gene TRBV5-1, with a weak D call TRBD2 (6 bases). Trimming took 2 bases from V and 3 from J, leaving 14 bases between them. The CDR3 spans 16 residues. Germline values: CDR1 SGHRS, CDR2 YFSETQ. Based on the CDR3 plus reference TRBV5-1 and TRBJ2-2, the full variable domain is KAGVTQTPRYLIKTRGQQVTLSCSPISGHRSVSWYQQTPGQGLQFLFEYFSETQRNKGNFPGRFSGRQFSNSRSEMNVSTLELGDSALYLCASSFGRGDHTGELFFGEGSRLTVL.

The chain couples TRBV19 to TRBJ2-2; TRBD2 might be the D (6 bases). Deletions cut 4 bases from V and 1 base from J, with 7 bases between. The germline CDR1 and CDR2 sequences are LNHDA and SQIVND (reference sequence). The CDR3 length is 14 residues. CDR3 bases: TGTGCCAGTAGTAGCGGGGTGAACACCGGGGAGCTGTTTTTT. Its protein is CASSSGVNTGELFF.

This clone was picked up a small number of times. The chain combines TRBV5-1 with TRBJ2-1; D gene ambiguous. The CDR3 sequence is 16 residues long. Germline assignment: CDR1 SGHRS and CDR2 YFSETQ. The germline V and J ends were trimmed by 4 bases and 9 bases, with 23 bases remaining between them. CDR3 in DNA: TGCGCCAGCAGCCCTAGGAGTCTGGGTAGTCGCGGTGAGCAGTTCTTC. Amino acids: CASSPRSLGSRGEQFF.

The genes are TRBV7-2 and TRBJ2-3, with a weak D call TRBD2 (6 bases). Germline CDR1 SGHTA, CDR2 FQGNSA. There are 14 residues in the CDR3. V shed 4 bases and J shed 5 bases, with 13 bases lying between them. As DNA, the CDR3 is TGTGCCAGCAGCTCACGACTAGAAGGAGATACGCAGTATTTT. It codes for CASSSRLEGDTQYF.

The rearrangement links TRBV6-6 to TRBJ1-2; D is unresolved. The CDR3 has 20 residues. Trimming removed 6 bases from V and 5 bases from J, with 34 bases in between. Germline V lookup: CDR1 MNHNY, CDR2 SVGAGI (reference sequence). The DNA of the CDR3 is TGTGCCAGCAGCTTTTTTTCCGACCGGTTGAAACTTCCCACGGGATATGGCTACACCTTC. This gives the protein CASSFFSDRLKLPTGYGYTF.

The chain has TRBV7-9 and TRBJ2-7; TRBD2 matches at 10 bases. This CDR3 comprises 16 residues. CDR1 and CDR2 from the germline V gene are SEHNR and FQNEAQ (reference sequence). The junction had 9 bases not matched to a gene; V was cut back by 5 bases and J by 2 bases. This CDR3 is CASSPRSGGAPYEQYF. The CDR3 DNA reads TGTGCCAGCAGCCCGAGGAGCGGGGGGGCCCCCTACGAGCAGTACTTC.

CDR3 coding DNA: TGTGCCAGCAGCCTTACTAGCGGGAGGGCCCAGACCCAGTACTTC. It translates to CASSLTSGRAQTQYF. The chain employs TRBV14 and TRBJ2-5, with 13 bases lining up with TRBD2. Germline CDR1 and CDR2: SGHDN and FVKESK. Losses at the gene ends were 4 bases for V and 6 bases for J; bases not matched to a gene: 5. The length of the CDR3 is 15 residues. Full variable domain (remainder filled in from reference TRBV14 and TRBJ2-5): EAGVTQFPSHSVIEKGQTVTLRCDPISGHDNLYWYRRVMGKEIKFLLHFVKESKQDESGMPNNRFLAERTGGTYSTLKVQPAELEDSGVYFCASSLTSGRAQTQYFGPGTRLLVL.

The gene calls are TRBV4-2 and TRBJ2-2; D could derive from TRBD1 or TRBD2 (5 bases each). Between the trimmed V and J ends, which lost 0 bases and 5 bases, there was a span of 13 bases. CDR3 length: 16 amino acids. Germline lookup yields CDR1 LGHNA and CDR2 YNFKEQ. This chain's CDR3 is CASSQETGRRTGELFF. Here the CDR3 DNA reads TGTGCCAGCAGCCAAGAAACGGGGCGAAGGACCGGGGAGCTGTTTTTT.

This rearrangement joins TRBV5-8 to TRBJ1-5; possibly TRBD1 for D (6 bases). Germline V gene data show CDR1 as SGHTS and CDR2 as YDEGEE. V lost 4 bases, J lost 6 bases, and 14 bases lay in between. The CDR3 length is 14 residues. The CDR3 region is CASSITGTSQPQHF. CDR3 DNA: TGTGCCAGCAGCATCACAGGGACGAGTCAGCCCCAGCATTTT.